This is a list of T cell receptor beta chains from one sample in a study of Ad26.COV2.S vaccination and SARS-CoV-2 variants. Assay used: immunoSEQ multiplex PCR; TCRdb lists only in-frame clones, some missing. The sample has hundreds of thousands of clones; roughly 90% are singletons. The sequences come from peripheral blood, collected in a trial of Ad26.COV2.S vaccine versus placebo. These receptor sequences come from a person aged 18-65 years who received the Ad26.COV2.S COVID-19 vaccine or a placebo. The CDR3 runs from the conserved cysteine through the conserved F or W. The order of the fields is CDR3 DNA, CDR3 protein, V gene, clone size, J gene, D gene. A D gene is named only where the DNA matches it firmly. Expanded clones get a size class; other rows say once, few or many, or leave the size out.

DNA: TGCAGTGCTAGTGAACGAGACTATGGCTACACCTTC
CDR3: CSASERDYGYTF
V: TRBV20-1
size: .
J: TRBJ1-2
D: .

DNA: TGTGCCATCAGGAGGGACAGGGGTACAGATACGCAGTATTTT
CDR3: CAIRRDRGTDTQYF
V: TRBV10-3
size: .
J: TRBJ2-3
D: TRBD1

DNA: TGTGCCAGCAGTTATTTCGGGGGGGCCGGGGAGCTGTTTTTT
CDR3: CASSYFGGAGELFF
V: TRBV6-6
size: .
J: TRBJ2-2
D: TRBD2

DNA: TGTGCCAGCAGCTTAGCCGCGGAGAGATACGAGCAGTACTTC
CDR3: CASSLAAERYEQYF
V: TRBV7-9
size: .
J: TRBJ2-7
D: .

DNA: TGCGCCAGCAGCCTTCACTTCATTACTGATGAGCAGTTCTTC
CDR3: CASSLHFITDEQFF
V: TRBV5-1
size: .
J: TRBJ2-1
D: .

DNA: TGTGCCAGCAGCCAAGCAAGGGGCAGAGGCTCCTACAATGAGCAGTTCTTC
CDR3: CASSQARGRGSYNEQFF
V: TRBV3-1/TRBV3-2
size: .
J: TRBJ2-1
D: .

DNA: TGTGCCTGGAGACAGAGGTTGTCGCGGATCGGGGAGCTGTTTTTT
CDR3: CAWRQRLSRIGELFF
V: TRBV30
size: .
J: TRBJ2-2
D: .

DNA: TGTGCCTGGAGTGAGGGACAGCGCTACTACGAGCAGTACTTC
CDR3: CAWSEGQRYYEQYF
V: TRBV30
size: .
J: TRBJ2-7
D: TRBD1

DNA: TGCGCCAGCAGCTTGGGGGCCCCGACAGGGGGCTATGAAAAACTGTTTTTT
CDR3: CASSLGAPTGGYEKLFF
V: TRBV5-1
size: .
J: TRBJ1-4
D: TRBD1

DNA: TGTGCCAGCAGCAAAGCGCTCAGGGGAGAGGGAACTGAAGCTTTCTTT
CDR3: CASSKALRGEGTEAFF
V: TRBV21-1
size: .
J: TRBJ1-1
D: .

DNA: TGTGCCAGCAGTAGACTAGCGGGTTCCTACGAGCAGTACTTC
CDR3: CASSRLAGSYEQYF
V: TRBV6-5
size: .
J: TRBJ2-7
D: TRBD2

DNA: TGTGCCAGCAGCCCACAGGGACTAGCGTACAATGAGCAGTTCTTC
CDR3: CASSPQGLAYNEQFF
V: TRBV7-9
size: .
J: TRBJ2-1
D: TRBD2

DNA: TGCAGCGGCTCGGAGTATGAGCAGTTCTTC
CDR3: CSGSEYEQFF
V: TRBV29-1
size: .
J: TRBJ2-1
D: .

DNA: TGTGCCAGCAGACGACAGGGAGTAGGGGAAAAACTGTTTTTT
CDR3: CASRRQGVGEKLFF
V: TRBV7-2
size: once
J: TRBJ1-4
D: TRBD1